This T cell receptor (beta chain) came from a study of OX40 agonist ivuxolimab in advanced cancers. Across the study: Antecedent anti-PD-1, anti-PD-L1 or anti-CTLA-4 therapy was permissible, with roughly 36% having received some.

Exclusion applied to patients with autoimmune disease history or systemic immunosuppression. The CDR3 is made up of 14 amino acids. V was trimmed by 0 bases and J by 4 bases, leaving 9 bases between them. The germline CDR1 and CDR2 sequences are MNHEY and SVGAGI. Clones were sequenced by immunoSEQ multiplex PCR, and TCRdb holds only the in-frame ones, with some missing. This sample has around 80,000 clones, with approximately 86% found just once. Specimen: CD4+ or CD8+ T cells sorted from blood, collected in a trial of the OX40 agonist ivuxolimab. The J gene is TRBJ1-2, the V gene TRBV6-5; no reliable D call. The receptor was isolated from an adult with an advanced solid tumor such as melanoma, head and neck, liver or kidney cancer. For the CDR3, the DNA is TGTGCCAGCAGTTACTCACCGGGGAGCTATGGCTACACCTTC. Its translation is CASSYSPGSYGYTF.